The T cell receptor (beta chain) described here comes from a study of blood T cell repertoires in COVID-19. Study in general: The United States, Italy and Spain provided the acute and convalescent COVID-19 samples. PBMCs, B-cell-depleted T cells, or T cells were the source of the cDNA or gDNA that made up the material.

In the study's own analysis: Amplification with reference gene primers provided the estimates of nucleated cell counts. Some clones are missing from TCRdb's copy, which holds only in-frame ones; the method was immunoSEQ multiplex PCR. The V and J calls and clone size were taken over from that table, and D and trimming were inferred from the DNA. The sample includes roughly 300,000 clones, 81% of them seen just once. The CDR3 consists of 19 residues. V dropped 0 bases and J dropped 0 bases, with 18 bases sitting between them. Germline CDR1 is SGHAT and CDR2 is FQNNGV. V usage is TRBV11-2 and J usage is TRBJ2-4; a possible D gene is TRBD2 (6 bases). The TCR sequence derives from a woman in her sixties or seventies with active or convalescent COVID-19. Material: peripheral blood. Written as DNA, the CDR3 is TGTGCCAGCAGCTTAGATGGGACTGCGGAGTACGGAGCCAAAAACATTCAGTACTTC. This gives the protein CASSLDGTAEYGAKNIQYF.